The clone carrying this TCR delta chain was seen a few times. Its target is not known. A read error likely explains why the TCRdb protein, taken from a much larger clone, differs from this DNA's translation at residue 11; the protein shown is translated from the DNA. The sample originates from a study of γδ T cells in repeated Plasmodium falciparum infection. Study-wide findings and caveats: Vdelta2-negative gammadelta repertoires, largely Vdelta1+, seemingly showed infection-driven waves of new clonal selection.

Each sorted gammadelta sample had TRG and TRD chains sequenced. TCRdb reanalyzed the multiplex PCR reads using CATT. The table has approximately 90,000 delta-chain clones, approximately 1% seen once. Bulk repertoires came from Vgamma9/Vdelta2+ or Vdelta2-negative gammadelta T cells flow-sorted from PBMC. The J segment lost 0 bases and the V segment lost 0 bases, leaving 15 bases of the junction unmatched. The germline V gene encodes CDR1 GEAIGNYY and CDR2 EKD. CDR3 length equals 19 residues. Input material: gamma-delta T cells from blood. V is TRDV2 and J is TRDJ1; the match to TRDD3 covers 7 bases. TCRdb records no J gene; here it was assigned by comparing the DNA to germline. The source is a pool of human donors (malaria-infected and uninfected, not separated). The CDR3 loop reads CACDTVSPGGDQYTDKLIF. CDR3 in DNA: TGTGCCTGTGACACCGTTTCCCCTGGGGGGGACCAGTACACCGATAAACTCATCTTT.